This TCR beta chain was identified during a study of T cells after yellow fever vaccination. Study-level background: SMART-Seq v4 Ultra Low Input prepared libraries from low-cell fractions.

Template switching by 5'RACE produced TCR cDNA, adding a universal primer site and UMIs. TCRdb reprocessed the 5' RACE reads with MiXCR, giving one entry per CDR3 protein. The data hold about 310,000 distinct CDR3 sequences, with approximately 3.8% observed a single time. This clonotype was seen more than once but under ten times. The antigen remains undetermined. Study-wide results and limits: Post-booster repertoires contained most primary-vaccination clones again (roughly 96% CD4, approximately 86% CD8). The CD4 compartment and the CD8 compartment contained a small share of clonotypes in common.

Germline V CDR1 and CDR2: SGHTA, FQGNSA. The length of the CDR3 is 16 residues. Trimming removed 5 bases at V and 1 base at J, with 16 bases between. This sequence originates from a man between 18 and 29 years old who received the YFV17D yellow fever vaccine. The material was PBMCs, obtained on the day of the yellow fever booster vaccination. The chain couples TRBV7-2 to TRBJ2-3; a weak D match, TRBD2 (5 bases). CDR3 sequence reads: CASSPPSGFGTDTQYF. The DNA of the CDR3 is TGTGCCAGCAGCCCCCCCTCGGGATTCGGCACAGATACGCAGTATTTT.